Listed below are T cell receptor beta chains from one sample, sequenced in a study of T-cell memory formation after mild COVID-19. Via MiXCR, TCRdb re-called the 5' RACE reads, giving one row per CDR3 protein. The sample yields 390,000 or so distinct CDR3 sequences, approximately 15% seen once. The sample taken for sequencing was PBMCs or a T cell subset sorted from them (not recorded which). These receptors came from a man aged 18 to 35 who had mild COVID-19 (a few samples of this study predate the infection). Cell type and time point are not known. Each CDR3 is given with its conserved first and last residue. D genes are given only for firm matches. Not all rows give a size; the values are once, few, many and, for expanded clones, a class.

TGTGCCAGCAGTCCGGTGACAGGGGCAGATCAGCCCCAGCATTTT	CASSPVTGADQPQHF	TRBD1	-	15	TRBV12-3/TRBV12-4	TRBJ1-5
TGTGCCACCAGCAGAGAGCGCAGGGTTGGTGGCTACACCTTC	CATSRERRVGGYTF	-	few	14	TRBV15	TRBJ1-2
TGTGCCAGCGGGTCGCGGCGCTACAATCAGCCCCAGCATTTT	CASGSRRYNQPQHF	-	few	14	TRBV6-2/TRBV6-3	TRBJ1-5
TGTGCCAGCAGCTTAACGACAGGGGAAAACACTGAAGCTTTCTTT	CASSLTTGENTEAFF	TRBD1	-	15	TRBV11-2	TRBJ1-1
TGTGCCAGCAGCGCCGGGACAGGGTCCACCGGGGAGCTGTTTTTT	CASSAGTGSTGELFF	TRBD1	-	15	TRBV7-8	TRBJ2-2
TGTGCCAGCAGTTATAACGCGAAAAACATTCAGTACTTC	CASSYNAKNIQYF	-	-	13	TRBV6-5	TRBJ2-4
TGTGCCACCAGTGATTCATTGGGGGCTGGCTACACCTTC	CATSDSLGAGYTF	-	few	13	TRBV24-1	TRBJ1-2
TGCGCCAGCAGCTTGGCGGAACGGGTGATCAATTCACCCCTCCACTTT	CASSLAERVINSPLHF	-	-	16	TRBV5-1	TRBJ1-6
TGTGCCAGCAGCTCCAGACAGGGTTTTAATAATGGCTACACCTTC	CASSSRQGFNNGYTF	TRBD1	few	15	TRBV7-8	TRBJ1-2
TGTGCCAGCTCACCACCCGGGACCCCTCGGGGCTATGGCTACACCTTC	CASSPPGTPRGYGYTF	-	-	16	TRBV18	TRBJ1-2
TGCGCCAGCAGGGACGGGGGGAACACCGGGGAGCTGTTTTTT	CASRDGGNTGELFF	-	-	14	TRBV5-1	TRBJ2-2
TGTGCCAGCAGCTTTTCCCCGAGGGACACTGAAGCTTTCTTT	CASSFSPRDTEAFF	-	-	14	TRBV7-2	TRBJ1-1
TGCAGTGCTAGTCTAGCGGGGGCCCACAATGAGCAGTTCTTC	CSASLAGAHNEQFF	TRBD2	few	14	TRBV20-1	TRBJ2-1
TGTGCCAGCAGCCGCGCGATACCTCGCCTTAAAATAGGAGAAGAGACCCAGTACTTC	CASSRAIPRLKIGEETQYF	-	-	19	TRBV7-6	TRBJ2-5
TGTGCCAGCAGTTTAGGACAGGGGCTCACTGAAGCTTTCTTT	CASSLGQGLTEAFF	TRBD1	few	14	TRBV12-3/TRBV12-4	TRBJ1-1
TGTGCCAGCAGCTACGGGACAGGGTTGTCGGATACGCAGTATTTT	CASSYGTGLSDTQYF	TRBD1	-	15	TRBV7-9	TRBJ2-3
TGTGCCATCGGGACAGGGGATCCCCTCCACTTT	CAIGTGDPLHF	TRBD1	-	11	TRBV10-3	TRBJ1-6
TGTGCCAGCAGTCGGACAGGGCACATTTCCGACCAGTACTTC	CASSRTGHISDQYF	TRBD1	few	14	TRBV28	TRBJ2-5
TGTGCCAGCAGCCAAGGAAACCGGAGATCACCCCTCCACTTT	CASSQGNRRSPLHF	-	few	14	TRBV7-3	TRBJ1-6
TGCGCCAGCACTGGGACAGGGGGCCTGAACACTGAAGCTTTCTTT	CASTGTGGLNTEAFF	TRBD1	-	15	TRBV5-1	TRBJ1-1
TGTGCCAGCAGTTTAGTCGGCAGATCCACTGAAGCTTTCTTT	CASSLVGRSTEAFF	-	-	14	TRBV12-3/TRBV12-4	TRBJ1-1
TGCAGCGGGCGGCCGAGCTCTGGAAACACCATGTATTTT	CSGRPSSGNTMYF	-	-	13	TRBV29-1	TRBJ1-3
TGTGCCAGCAGCGCGCTAGCGGACCCCACAGATACGCAGTATTTT	CASSALADPTDTQYF	TRBD2	few	15	TRBV6-1	TRBJ2-3
TGCGCCAGCAGCTTAGAGGGGTCTTCGGATGAGCAGTTCTTC	CASSLEGSSDEQFF	-	-	14	TRBV5-1	TRBJ2-1
TGTGCCACCAGCAAGACAGGGTCCAGGTACAATGAGCAGTTCTTC	CATSKTGSRYNEQFF	TRBD1	few	15	TRBV15	TRBJ2-1
TGTGCCAGCAGCCCCATAGGACGGGATATGAACACTGAAGCTTTCTTT	CASSPIGRDMNTEAFF	-	-	16	TRBV7-3	TRBJ1-1
TGTGCCAGCAGCCCCGCGGCGGTTCTCTCTGGAAACACCATATATTTT	CASSPAAVLSGNTIYF	-	few	16	TRBV2	TRBJ1-3
TGTGCCAGCAGCACCTGGACTAGCGGGGGCCGGGGGGATACGCAGTATTTT	CASSTWTSGGRGDTQYF	TRBD2	-	17	TRBV7-9	TRBJ2-3
TGTGCCAGTAGTATAATGGCCGGGGAGCTGTTTTTT	CASSIMAGELFF	-	-	12	TRBV19	TRBJ2-2
TGCAGTGCTTGGGATAGCGGGGGTGCAGATACGCAGTATTTT	CSAWDSGGADTQYF	TRBD2	-	14	TRBV20-1	TRBJ2-3
TGTGCCAGCTGTGGGGCCAGGAAGGATACGCAGTATTTT	CASCGARKDTQYF	-	few	13	TRBV5-6	TRBJ2-3
TGCAGCGCAGAAGGACTAGCGGGGTTGGGGTTC	CSAEGLAGLGF	TRBD2	many	11	TRBV29-1	TRBJ2-1
TGTGCCAGCAGCGGACAGGGGGCAGGAACTGAAGCTTTCTTT	CASSGQGAGTEAFF	TRBD1	-	14	TRBV7-6	TRBJ1-1
TGTGCCAGCAAACCAGGACAGCTAACCGGGGAGCTGTTTTTT	CASKPGQLTGELFF	-	-	14	TRBV6-5	TRBJ2-2
TGTGCCAGCAGCCTCCAGGCCCAGGGGGACAATGAGCAGTTCTTC	CASSLQAQGDNEQFF	TRBD1	-	15	TRBV9	TRBJ2-1
TGCGCCAGGAGAACCTACCGGGACAAACTGTTTTTT	CARRTYRDKLFF	-	few	12	TRBV5-1	TRBJ1-4
TGCGCCAGCAGCCAAGTCGGGGGGGCCCAGGGCGAGCAGTACTTC	CASSQVGGAQGEQYF	TRBD2	few	15	TRBV4-3	TRBJ2-7
TGCAGTGCTAGGAACCGGGACAGGGGGTTCGATGAGCAGTTCTTC	CSARNRDRGFDEQFF	TRBD1	once	15	TRBV20-1	TRBJ2-1
TGCGCCAGCAGCCCCCATGCTGGACAGGGGGCTTTGGAGACCCAGTACTTC	CASSPHAGQGALETQYF	TRBD1	few	17	TRBV4-1	TRBJ2-5
TGTGCCAGCAGCCCGGTCGCCAGTGGGGACTATGGCTACACCTTC	CASSPVASGDYGYTF	-	-	15	TRBV7-2	TRBJ1-2
TGCAGTGCTAGAGATCTGGGGGGCGGTCAGCCCCAGCATTTT	CSARDLGGGQPQHF	-	-	14	TRBV20-1	TRBJ1-5
TGTGCCAGCAGTTCCCGGACAGGCGGCAGTACCCAGCATTTT	CASSSRTGGSTQHF	TRBD1	-	14	TRBV6-1	TRBJ1-5
TGTGCCAGCAGGGGCGGGGTGCACGCAGATACGCAGTATTTT	CASRGGVHADTQYF	-	-	14	TRBV28	TRBJ2-3
TGTGCCAGCAGCTTAGACCGGGGCGGAGATACGCAGTATTTT	CASSLDRGGDTQYF	-	many	14	TRBV7-2	TRBJ2-3
TGTGCCAGCAGCATTAACACGGCTATTAGCTCCTACAATGAGCAGTTCTTC	CASSINTAISSYNEQFF	-	few	17	TRBV7-8	TRBJ2-1
TGCAGCGTTGAAGCTACGATCGGTAGTGGCTACACCTTC	CSVEATIGSGYTF	-	-	13	TRBV29-1	TRBJ1-2
TGTGCCAGCAGCTTAGAGGGGGGGGTTAGCCCGAATATCTTC	CASSLEGGVSPNIF	-	many	14	TRBV7-6	TRBJ2-1
TGCAGCGTTGAAGAGCGGGACAGACCCTACGAGCAGTACTTC	CSVEERDRPYEQYF	-	few	14	TRBV29-1	TRBJ2-7
TGTGCCAGCTCATTGGCAGGGGGCAGGAGGGTAGTGAACACTGAAGCTTTCTTT	CASSLAGGRRVVNTEAFF	TRBD1	once	18	TRBV18	TRBJ1-1
TGCGCCAGCAGCCAAGAAGGAGCGCTGGGCGCCGGGGAGCTGTTTTTT	CASSQEGALGAGELFF	-	-	16	TRBV4-1	TRBJ2-2